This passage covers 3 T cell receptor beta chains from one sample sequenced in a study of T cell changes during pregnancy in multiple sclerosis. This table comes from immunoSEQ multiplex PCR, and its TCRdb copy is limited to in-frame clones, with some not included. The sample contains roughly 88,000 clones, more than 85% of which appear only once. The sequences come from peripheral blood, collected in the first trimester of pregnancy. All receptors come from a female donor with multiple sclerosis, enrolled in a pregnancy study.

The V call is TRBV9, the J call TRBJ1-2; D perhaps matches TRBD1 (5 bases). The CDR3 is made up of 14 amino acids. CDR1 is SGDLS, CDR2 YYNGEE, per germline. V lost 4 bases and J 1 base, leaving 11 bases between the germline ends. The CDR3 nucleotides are TGTGCCAGCAGCCCTCACAGGTATAACTATGGCTACACCTTC. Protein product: CASSPHRYNYGYTF.

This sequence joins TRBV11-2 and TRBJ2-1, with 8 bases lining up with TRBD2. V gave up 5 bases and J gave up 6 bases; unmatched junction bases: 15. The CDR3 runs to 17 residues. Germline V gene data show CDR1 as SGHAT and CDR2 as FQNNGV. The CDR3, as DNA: TGTGCCAGCAGCCCGGGTTCGGTGCGGGAGGTTCTCAATGAGCAGTTCTTC. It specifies CASSPGSVREVLNEQFF.

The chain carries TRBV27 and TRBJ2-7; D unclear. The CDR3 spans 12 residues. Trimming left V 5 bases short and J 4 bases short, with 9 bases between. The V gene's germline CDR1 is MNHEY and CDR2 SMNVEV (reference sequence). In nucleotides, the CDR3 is TGTGCCAGCAGTCCTTCCGGGTACGAGCAGTACTTC. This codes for CASSPSGYEQYF.